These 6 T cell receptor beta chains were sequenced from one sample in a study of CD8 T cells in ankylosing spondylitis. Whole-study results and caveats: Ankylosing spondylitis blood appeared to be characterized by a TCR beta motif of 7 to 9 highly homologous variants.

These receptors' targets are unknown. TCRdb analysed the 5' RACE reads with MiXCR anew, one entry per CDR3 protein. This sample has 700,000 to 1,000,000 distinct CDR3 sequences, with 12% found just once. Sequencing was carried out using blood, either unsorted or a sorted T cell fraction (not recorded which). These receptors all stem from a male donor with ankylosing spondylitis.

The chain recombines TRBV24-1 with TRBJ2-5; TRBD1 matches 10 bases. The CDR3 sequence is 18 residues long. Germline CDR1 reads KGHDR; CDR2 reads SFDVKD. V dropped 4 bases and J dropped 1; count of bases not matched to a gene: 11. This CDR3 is CATSDSGTGALGQETQYF. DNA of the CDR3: TGTGCCACCAGTGACTCCGGGACAGGGGCCTTGGGCCAAGAGACCCAGTACTTC.

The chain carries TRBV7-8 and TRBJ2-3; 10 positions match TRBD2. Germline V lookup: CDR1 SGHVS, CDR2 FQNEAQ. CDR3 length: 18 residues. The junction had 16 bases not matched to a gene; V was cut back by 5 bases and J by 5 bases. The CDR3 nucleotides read TGTGCCAGCAGCCTAAATCCCCTGAGCGGGAGGGCTCAAGATACGCAGTATTTT. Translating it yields CASSLNPLSGRAQDTQYF.

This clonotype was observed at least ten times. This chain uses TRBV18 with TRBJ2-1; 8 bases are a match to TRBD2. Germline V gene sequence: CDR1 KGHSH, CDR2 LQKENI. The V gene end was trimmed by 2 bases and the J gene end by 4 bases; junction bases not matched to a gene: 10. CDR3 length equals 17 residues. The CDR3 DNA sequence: TGTGCCAGCTCACCAAGTGCCGGGAGGGCCATTTACAATGAGCAGTTCTTC. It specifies CASSPSAGRAIYNEQFF.

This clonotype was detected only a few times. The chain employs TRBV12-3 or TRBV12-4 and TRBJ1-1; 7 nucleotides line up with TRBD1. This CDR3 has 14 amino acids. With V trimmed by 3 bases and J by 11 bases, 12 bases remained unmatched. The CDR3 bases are TGTGCCAGCAGTTTCGGGAATAATGCGGGACAGGCTTTCTTT. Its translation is CASSFGNNAGQAFF.

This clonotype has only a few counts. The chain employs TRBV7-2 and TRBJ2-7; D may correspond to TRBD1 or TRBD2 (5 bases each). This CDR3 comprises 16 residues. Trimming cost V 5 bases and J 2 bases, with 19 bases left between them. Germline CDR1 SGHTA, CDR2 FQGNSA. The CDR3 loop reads CASSPKPGRRPYEQYF. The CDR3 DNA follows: TGTGCCAGCAGCCCGAAACCGGGACGACGGCCCTACGAGCAGTACTTC.

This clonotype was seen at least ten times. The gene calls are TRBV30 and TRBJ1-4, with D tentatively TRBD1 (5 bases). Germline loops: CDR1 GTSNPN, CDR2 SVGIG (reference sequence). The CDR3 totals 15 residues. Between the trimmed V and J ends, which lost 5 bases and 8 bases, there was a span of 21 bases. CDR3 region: CAWSVKTAAREKLFF. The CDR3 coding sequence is TGTGCCTGGTCAGTGAAGACAGCGGCTCGAGAAAAACTGTTTTTT.